This T cell receptor beta chain emerged from a study of identifying expanded T cells in peripheral blood. Only one count was recorded for this clone. Its antigen is currently unknown. General observations from the study: Over about two and four weeks, about 16 and 20 clones changed, versus approximately 1.1 between replicates.

TCRdb keeps only in-frame clones here, not all; method: immunoSEQ multiplex PCR. The repertoire holds around 130,000 clones, with around 88% as singletons. The V and J ends lost 7 bases and 7 bases respectively, with 14 bases between them. The germline gives CDR1 SEHNR, CDR2 FQNEAQ (reference sequence). The CDR3 loop spans 13 amino acids. The receptor's source is a person aged 18 to 75 in good health. Material: blood. J is TRBJ2-1 and V is TRBV7-9; TRBD1 is a possible D gene (6 bases). The CDR3 region is CASNRVSGNEQFF. The CDR3 coding sequence is TGTGCCAGCAACAGGGTCTCCGGGAATGAGCAGTTCTTC.